This TCR beta chain is drawn from a study of blood T cell repertoires in COVID-19. Study details: Samples representing acute and convalescent COVID-19 were sourced from the United States, Italy and Spain. Sources were T cells, B-cell-depleted T cells, or PBMCs; the material itself was cDNA or gDNA.

The authors' processing: The authors estimated nucleated cell counts from reference gene primer amplification. The table came from immunoSEQ multiplex PCR; TCRdb's copy has only in-frame clones and leaves some out. V, J and clone size are taken as reported in that table, and D and trimming were inferred from the DNA itself. The profile shows a few hundred thousand clones, roughly nine tenths of them singletons. In germline, CDR1 is KGHSH, CDR2 LQKENI. Trimming took 3 bases from V and 6 from J, leaving 8 bases between them. There are 12 residues in the CDR3. This TCR derives from a man aged 18 to 29 with active or convalescent COVID-19. The rearrangement joins TRBV18 to TRBJ1-1; possible D gene TRBD1, 6 bases. Material: peripheral blood. The chain's CDR3 is CASSPSGAEAFF. Here the CDR3 DNA reads TGTGCCAGCTCACCGTCAGGGGCTGAAGCTTTCTTT.